This is a list of T cell receptor beta chains from one sample in a study of cytomegalovirus exposure and HLA in healthy donors. Measured with immunoSEQ multiplex PCR; TCRdb has only the in-frame clones, and not every one. This table holds some 180,000 clones, around three quarters found once. The sequencing sample was made of PBMCs. These receptors originate from a woman in her 30s in good health and CMV-seropositive. Each CDR3 is given with its conserved first and last residue. A D gene is named only where the DNA matches it firmly.

d_call	cdr3_length	j_call	v_call	cdr3_nt	cdr3_aa
TRBD2	15	TRBJ2-2	TRBV5-1	TGCGCCAGCAGCGGGACTAGCGGGGCAACCGGGGAGCTGTTTTTT	CASSGTSGATGELFF
TRBD2	17	TRBJ2-1	TRBV5-4	TGTGCCAGCAGCTTCCCCCCACAGCGGGGGGGCAGGAATGAGCAGTTCTTC	CASSFPPQRGGRNEQFF
TRBD1	14	TRBJ2-5	TRBV7-9	TGTGCCAGCAGCAATACCGGGACAGAAGGGACCCAGTACTTC	CASSNTGTEGTQYF
TRBD1	14	TRBJ2-7	TRBV19	TGTGCCAGTAGTTATTCGACAGGGTCCTACGAGCAGTACTTC	CASSYSTGSYEQYF
-	13	TRBJ1-1	TRBV18	TGTGCCAGCTCTATATCGAGGGAGACTGAAGCTTTCTTT	CASSISRETEAFF
-	13	TRBJ1-2	TRBV29-1	TGCAGCGTTGATGCGGGGGTTCGCTATGGCTACACCTTC	CSVDAGVRYGYTF
TRBD1	14	TRBJ2-7	TRBV27	TGTGCCAGCAAAACGGGACAGGGGGCGTACGAGCAGTACTTC	CASKTGQGAYEQYF
TRBD2	17	TRBJ2-2	TRBV4-2	TGTGCCAGCAGCCGACCCACTAGCGGGGGAGGGGCCGGGGAGCTGTTTTTT	CASSRPTSGGGAGELFF
-	15	TRBJ2-5	TRBV28	TGTGCCAGCAGTTTAGATCAGGGTTGGTGGGAGACCCAGTACTTC	CASSLDQGWWETQYF
TRBD2	18	TRBJ2-3	TRBV7-2	TGTGCCAGCAGCCTCGGACTAGCGGGGGATGGGGGAGGAGATACGCAGTATTTT	CASSLGLAGDGGGDTQYF
TRBD1	14	TRBJ2-1	TRBV27	TGTGCCAGCAGTCCCGGGACAGGGCTCGATGAGCAGTTCTTC	CASSPGTGLDEQFF
TRBD1	13	TRBJ1-2	TRBV10-1	TGCGCCAGCGGAGGACAGGGGTTGCATGGCTACACCTTC	CASGGQGLHGYTF
-	15	TRBJ1-5	TRBV15	TGTGCCACCAGCAGAGGGACAGACGCTAATCAGCCCCAGCATTTT	CATSRGTDANQPQHF